A selection of T cell receptor beta chains follows, all from one sample in a study of shared T cell receptors in the human thymus. TCRdb keeps only in-frame clones here, not all; method: immunoSEQ multiplex PCR. Among 540,000 or so clones listed, around 82% were seen once. These data are also associated with another study on human thymus T cells.

Sequenced material: thymocytes. The receptors here all came from a boy younger than two with a congenital heart defect. The conserved cysteine and the conserved F or W are not part of the CDR3 here. Each record gives: V gene, CDR3 protein.

>TRBV5-1
ASRTSGRSRDTGELF
>TRBV5-4
ASSTNTTGTDTQY
>TRBV6-5
ASSYQDRGLNTIY
>TRBV30
ACQRYRVPGGRGYNEQF
>TRBV9
ASSGEANSGNTIY
>TRBV27
ASSILAGEGKWEQF
>TRBV12-5
ASGSTGLAGPYNEQF
>TRBV5-6
ASSHSNRGGTEAF
>TRBV5-1
ASSLAYGSGRTIANEQY
>TRBV14
ASSRGRDTEAF
>TRBV15
ATSKAQQGGLQIQPQH
>TRBV18
ASSPLTPGRYTEAF